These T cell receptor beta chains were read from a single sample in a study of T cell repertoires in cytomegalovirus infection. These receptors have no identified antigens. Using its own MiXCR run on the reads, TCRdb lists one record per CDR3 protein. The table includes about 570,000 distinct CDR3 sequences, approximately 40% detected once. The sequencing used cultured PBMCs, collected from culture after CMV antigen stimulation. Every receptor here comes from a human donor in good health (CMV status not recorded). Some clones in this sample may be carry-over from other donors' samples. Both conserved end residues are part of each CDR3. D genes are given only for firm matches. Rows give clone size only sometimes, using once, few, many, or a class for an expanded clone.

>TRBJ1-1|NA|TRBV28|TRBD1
CASSVPGQGGTEAFF
TGTGCCAGCAGTGTACCGGGACAGGGTGGCACTGAAGCTTTCTTT
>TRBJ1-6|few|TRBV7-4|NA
CASSFPPQGKYDSPLHF
TGTGCCAGCAGCTTTCCCCCACAGGGAAAGTATGATTCACCCCTCCACTTT
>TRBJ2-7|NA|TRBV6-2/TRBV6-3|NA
CASIRSWEQYF
TGTGCCAGCATTCGTTCTTGGGAGCAGTACTTC
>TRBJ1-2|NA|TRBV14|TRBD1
CASSQYRGGGYTF
TGTGCCAGCAGCCAGTACAGGGGTGGCGGCTACACCTTC
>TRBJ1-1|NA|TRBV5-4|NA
CASSLVLDSEAFF
TGTGCCAGCAGCTTGGTTTTGGACAGCGAAGCTTTCTTT
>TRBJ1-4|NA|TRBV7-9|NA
CASSLAGASRRLFF
TGTGCCAGCAGCTTAGCGGGGGCCAGCCGGAGGCTGTTTTTT
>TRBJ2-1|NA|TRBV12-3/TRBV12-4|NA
CASSPTSFEQFF
TGTGCCAGCAGTCCTACTAGCTTTGAGCAGTTCTTC
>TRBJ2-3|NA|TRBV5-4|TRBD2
CASSRGGTSGTDTQYF
TGTGCCAGCAGCCGCGGGGGGACTAGCGGGACAGATACGCAGTATTTT
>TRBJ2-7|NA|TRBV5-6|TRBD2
CASSLSPSGGSEQYF
TGTGCCAGCAGCTTGAGCCCTAGCGGGGGTAGCGAGCAGTACTTC
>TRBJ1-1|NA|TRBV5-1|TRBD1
CASSKGQGDTEAFF
TGCGCCAGCAGCAAGGGACAGGGGGACACTGAAGCTTTCTTT
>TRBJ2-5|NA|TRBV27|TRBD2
CASSPRFGLALETQYF
TGTGCCAGCAGTCCCCGTTTCGGACTAGCGTTAGAGACCCAGTACTTC
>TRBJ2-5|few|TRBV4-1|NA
CASSQDWGTQETQYF
TGCGCCAGCAGCCAAGATTGGGGGACACAAGAGACCCAGTACTTC
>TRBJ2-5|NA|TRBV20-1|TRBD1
CSAGWTGEETQYF
TGCAGTGCTGGATGGACAGGGGAGGAGACCCAGTACTTC
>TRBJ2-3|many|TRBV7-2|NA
CASSLSRGPGMTDTQYF
TGTGCCAGCAGCTTAAGTCGGGGACCGGGAATGACAGATACGCAGTATTTT
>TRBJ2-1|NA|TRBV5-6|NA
CASSQSQGTYTNEQFF
TGTGCCAGCAGCCAGTCACAGGGCACCTACACGAATGAGCAGTTCTTC
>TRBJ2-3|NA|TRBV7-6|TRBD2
CASSPPWTSGSSDTQYF
TGTGCCAGCAGCCCCCCGTGGACTAGCGGGAGCTCAGATACGCAGTATTTT
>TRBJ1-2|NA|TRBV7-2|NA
CASSLSPLTQGSVGGYTF
TGTGCCAGCAGCTTAAGCCCCCTGACACAGGGATCGGTAGGTGGCTACACCTTC
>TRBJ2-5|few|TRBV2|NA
CASDNRAETQYF
TGTGCCAGCGATAACAGGGCTGAGACCCAGTACTTC
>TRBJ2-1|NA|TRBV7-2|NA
CASRASGQHNEQFF
TGTGCCAGCAGGGCCTCGGGACAACACAATGAGCAGTTCTTC
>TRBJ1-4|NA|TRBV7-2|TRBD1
CASSLFPGQKKKLFF
TGTGCCAGCAGCTTGTTCCCGGGACAGAAAAAAAAACTGTTTTTT
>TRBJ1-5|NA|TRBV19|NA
CASSITGQGAQPQHF
TGTGCCAGTAGTATTACGGGGCAGGGAGCTCAGCCCCAGCATTTT
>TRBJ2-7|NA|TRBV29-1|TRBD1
CSAGPGQSYEQYF
TGCAGCGCCGGGCCGGGACAGAGCTACGAGCAGTACTTC
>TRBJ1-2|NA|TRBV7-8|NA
CATADSYGYTF
TGTGCCACCGCCGACAGCTATGGCTACACCTTC
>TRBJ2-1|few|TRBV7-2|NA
CASSFILNEQFF
TGTGCCAGCAGCTTCATCCTTAATGAGCAGTTCTTC
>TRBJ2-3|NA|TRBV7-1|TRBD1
CASRPAGQGASDTQYF
TGTGCCAGCAGGCCCGCCGGGCAGGGGGCTTCGGATACGCAGTATTTT
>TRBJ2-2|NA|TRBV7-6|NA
CASSPNRAGELFF
TGTGCCAGCAGCCCAAACAGGGCCGGGGAGCTGTTTTTT
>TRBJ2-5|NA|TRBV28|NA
CASRSETQYF
TGTGCCAGCAGGTCAGAGACCCAGTACTTC
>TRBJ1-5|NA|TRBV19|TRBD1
CASSQGDGQPQHF
TGTGCCAGTAGTCAGGGGGACGGGCAGCCCCAGCATTTT
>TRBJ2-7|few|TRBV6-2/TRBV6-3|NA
CASSYPSWGNEQYF
TGTGCCAGCAGTTACCCGAGTTGGGGAAACGAGCAGTACTTC
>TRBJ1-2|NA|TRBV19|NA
CASRSAGRDYGYTF
TGTGCCAGTAGATCTGCGGGACGGGACTATGGCTACACCTTC
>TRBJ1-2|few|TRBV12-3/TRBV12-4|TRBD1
CASSLATGVYYGYTF
TGTGCCAGCAGTTTAGCGACAGGGGTTTATTATGGCTACACCTTC
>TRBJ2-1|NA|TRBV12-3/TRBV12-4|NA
CASSPQPGEQFF
TGTGCCAGCAGTCCCCAGCCGGGTGAGCAGTTCTTC